This TCR beta chain was sequenced during a study of control samples from healthy donors and cancer patients. Germline loops: CDR1 KGHSH, CDR2 LQKENI. The ends were cut back, 2 bases at V and 1 base at J, with 5 bases in the middle. The CDR3 has 13 residues. Sequencing used immunoSEQ multiplex PCR; TCRdb keeps in-frame clones, though not all of them. The table has about 85,000 clones, roughly nine tenths seen once. V and J are TRBV18 and TRBJ1-1, with D unclear. The sequencing sample was made of blood. The receptor comes from a woman between 18 and 29 years old in good health. CDR3 sequence (DNA): TGTGCCAGCTCACCAGGGGAGAACACTGAAGCTTTCTTT. Protein sequence: CASSPGENTEAFF. The full variable domain, rest sourced from reference TRBV18 and TRBJ1-1, is NAGVMQNPRHLVRRRGQEARLRCSPMKGHSHVYWYRQLPEEGLKFMVYLQKENIIDESGMPKERFSAEFPKEGPSILRIQQVVRGDSAAYFCASSPGENTEAFFGQGTRLTVV.